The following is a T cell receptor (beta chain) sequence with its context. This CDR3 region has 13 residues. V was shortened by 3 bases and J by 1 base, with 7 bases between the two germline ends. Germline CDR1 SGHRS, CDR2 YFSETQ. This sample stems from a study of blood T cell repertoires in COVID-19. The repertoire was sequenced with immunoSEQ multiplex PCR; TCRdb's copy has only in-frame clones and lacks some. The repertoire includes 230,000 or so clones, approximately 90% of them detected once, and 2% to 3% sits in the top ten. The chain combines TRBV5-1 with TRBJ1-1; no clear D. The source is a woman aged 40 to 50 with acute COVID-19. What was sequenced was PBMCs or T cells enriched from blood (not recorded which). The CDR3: CASSYKQNTEAFF. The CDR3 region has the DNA TGCGCCAGCAGCTATAAACAGAACACTGAAGCTTTCTTT.